Sequencing of this T cell receptor (beta chain) was carried out in a study of blood T cell repertoires in COVID-19. Study in general: Italy, Spain and the United States were the sources of the convalescent and acute COVID-19 samples. From T cells, B-cell-depleted T cells, or PBMCs came the material, which was cDNA or gDNA.

This CDR3 has 15 amino acids. Trimming took off 5 bases at V and 6 bases at J, with 20 bases between the two ends. Germline V lookup: CDR1 LNHDA, CDR2 SQIVND (reference sequence). Authors' processing steps: Estimated nucleated cell counts came from reference gene primer amplification. Produced via immunoSEQ multiplex PCR; TCRdb's table is partial and in-frame only. V, J and clone size derive from that table, while D and trimming were established from the DNA sequence. The sample consists of 150,000 or so clones, around nine tenths of them appearing once. The receptor's source is a woman aged 55-70 years with acute or convalescent COVID-19. The chain couples TRBV19 to TRBJ2-7; weak D call: TRBD2 (7 bases). The material sequenced was peripheral blood. This CDR3 is CASSRGGGGGGEQYF. CDR3 in DNA: TGTGCCAGTAGTCGCGGCGGTGGGGGCGGGGGCGAGCAGTACTTC.